This T cell receptor beta chain appears in the sequencing data of a study of T cell responses to AZD1222 COVID-19 vaccine. The method was immunoSEQ multiplex PCR; TCRdb's version includes in-frame clones alone and lacks a portion of them. This table holds 55,000 to 70,000 clones, more than 70% found once. Germline CDR1 SGHTA, CDR2 FQGNSA. V lost 5 bases to trimming and J lost 2 bases; unmatched junction nucleotides: 7. CDR3 length: 15 amino acids. This TCR was recovered from an adult in good health. V is TRBV7-2 and J is TRBJ1-2, with 8 bases fitting TRBD1. This material consisted of peripheral blood, taken on day 0 of AZD1222 vaccination. CDR3 residues: CASSTRQGLNYGYTF. CDR3 nucleotide sequence: TGTGCCAGCAGCACCAGACAGGGGTTGAACTATGGCTACACCTTC.